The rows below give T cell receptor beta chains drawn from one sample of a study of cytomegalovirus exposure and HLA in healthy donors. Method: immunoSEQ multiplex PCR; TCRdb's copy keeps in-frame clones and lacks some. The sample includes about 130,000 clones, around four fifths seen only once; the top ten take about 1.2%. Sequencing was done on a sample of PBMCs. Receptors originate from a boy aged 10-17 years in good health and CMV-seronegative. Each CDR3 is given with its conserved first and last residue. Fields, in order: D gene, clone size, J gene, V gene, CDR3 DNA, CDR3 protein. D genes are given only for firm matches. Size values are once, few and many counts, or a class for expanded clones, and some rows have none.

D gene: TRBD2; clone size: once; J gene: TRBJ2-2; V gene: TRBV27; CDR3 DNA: TGTGCCAGCGGAGTAGCGGGAACGACCGGGGAGCTGTTTTTT; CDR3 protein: CASGVAGTTGELFF
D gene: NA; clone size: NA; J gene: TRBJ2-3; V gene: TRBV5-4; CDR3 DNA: TGTGCCAGCAGACCCCCGGGGGTCCTAGCTGCAGATACGCAGTATTTT; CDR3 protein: CASRPPGVLAADTQYF
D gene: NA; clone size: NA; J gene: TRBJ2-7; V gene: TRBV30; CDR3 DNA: TGTGCCTGGAGGGACGGACTGTACGAGCAGTACTTC; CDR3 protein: CAWRDGLYEQYF
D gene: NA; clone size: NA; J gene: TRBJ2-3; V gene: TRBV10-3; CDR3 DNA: TGTGCCATCAGTGAGTCGACAGTTGGTACGCAGTATTTT; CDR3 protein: CAISESTVGTQYF
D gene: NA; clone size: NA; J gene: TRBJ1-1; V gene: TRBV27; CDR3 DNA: TGTGCCAGCAGTTTATTGGGGGGAAGGACTGAAGCTTTCTTT; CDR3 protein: CASSLLGGRTEAFF
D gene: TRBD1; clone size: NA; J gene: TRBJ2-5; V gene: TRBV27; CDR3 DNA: TGTGCCAGCAGTATGAGGGGGCTGGAGACCCAGTACTTC; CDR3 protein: CASSMRGLETQYF
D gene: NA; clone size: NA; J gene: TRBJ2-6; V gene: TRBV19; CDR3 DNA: TGTGCCAGTAGTATAGATCTAGGGGGCTCTGGGGCCAACGTCCTGACTTTC; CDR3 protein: CASSIDLGGSGANVLTF
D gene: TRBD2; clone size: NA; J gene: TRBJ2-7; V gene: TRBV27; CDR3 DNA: TGTGCCAGCAGTGGGAGGGGATTCTACGAGCAGTACTTC; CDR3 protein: CASSGRGFYEQYF
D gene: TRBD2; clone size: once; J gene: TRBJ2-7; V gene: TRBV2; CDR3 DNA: TGTGCCAGCAAGGTAGCGGGAGGGGGGGGGTACGAGCAGTACTTC; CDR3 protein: CASKVAGGGGYEQYF
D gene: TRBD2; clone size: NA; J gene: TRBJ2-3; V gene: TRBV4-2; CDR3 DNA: TGTGCCAGCAGCCAAGCGCCTAGCGGGACCTCTAGCACAGATACGCAGTATTTT; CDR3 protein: CASSQAPSGTSSTDTQYF
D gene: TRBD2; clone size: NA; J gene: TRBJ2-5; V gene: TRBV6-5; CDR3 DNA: TGTGCCAGCAGTTACTCGCCTAGCGGAGAGACCCAGTACTTC; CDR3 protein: CASSYSPSGETQYF
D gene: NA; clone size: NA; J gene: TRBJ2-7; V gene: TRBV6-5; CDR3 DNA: TGTGCCAGCAGTCGAGATGACGAGCAGTACTTC; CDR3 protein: CASSRDDEQYF
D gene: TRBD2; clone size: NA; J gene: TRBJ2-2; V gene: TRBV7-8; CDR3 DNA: TGTGCCAGCAGCTCACAGGGACTAGCGGGAGAAGGGGAGCTGTTTTTT; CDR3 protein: CASSSQGLAGEGELFF
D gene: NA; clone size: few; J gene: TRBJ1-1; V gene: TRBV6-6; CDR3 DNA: TGTGCCAGCAGTTACGGGTCGCCAGGAGGAAACACTGAAGCTTTCTTT; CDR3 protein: CASSYGSPGGNTEAFF
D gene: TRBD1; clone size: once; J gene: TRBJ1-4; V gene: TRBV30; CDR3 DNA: TGTGCCTGGAGTGACCACCGGGACAGCAGTAATGAAAAACTGTTTTTT; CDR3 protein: CAWSDHRDSSNEKLFF
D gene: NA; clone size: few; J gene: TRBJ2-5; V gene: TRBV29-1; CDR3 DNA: TGCAGCGTTTCAGGGCCCTCAGACAACCAGTACTTC; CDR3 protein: CSVSGPSDNQYF
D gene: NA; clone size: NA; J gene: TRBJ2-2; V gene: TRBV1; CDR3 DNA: TGCACGGTGGGGGGGAGCAGGGGCGGGGAGCTGTTTTTT; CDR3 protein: CTVGGSRGGELFF
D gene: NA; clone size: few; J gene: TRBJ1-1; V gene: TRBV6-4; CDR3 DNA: TGTGCCAGCAGGGAGAGGGCCGTGAACACTGAAGCTTTCTTT; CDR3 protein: CASRERAVNTEAFF
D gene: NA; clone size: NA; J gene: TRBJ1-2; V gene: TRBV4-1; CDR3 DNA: TGCGCCAGCAGCCAACCCTACAGGGCTAACTATGGCTACACCTTC; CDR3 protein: CASSQPYRANYGYTF
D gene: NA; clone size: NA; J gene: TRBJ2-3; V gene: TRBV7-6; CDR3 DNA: TGTGCCAGCAGCCCCTCGGGATCCCCCACAGATACGCAGTATTTT; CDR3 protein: CASSPSGSPTDTQYF
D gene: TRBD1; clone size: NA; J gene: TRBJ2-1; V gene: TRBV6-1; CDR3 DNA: TGTGCCAGCAGTGACCCCGGGACAGGGGCCGGCAATGAGCAGTTCTTC; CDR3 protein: CASSDPGTGAGNEQFF
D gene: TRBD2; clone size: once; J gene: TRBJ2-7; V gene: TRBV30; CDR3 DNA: TGTGCCTGGGGTGGACTAGCGGGAGTTCGAGGCTACGAGCAGTACTTC; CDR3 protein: CAWGGLAGVRGYEQYF
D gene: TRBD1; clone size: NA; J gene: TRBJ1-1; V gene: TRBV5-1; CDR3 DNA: TGCGCCAGCAGGGACAGGGGGAACACTGAAGCTTTCTTT; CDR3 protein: CASRDRGNTEAFF
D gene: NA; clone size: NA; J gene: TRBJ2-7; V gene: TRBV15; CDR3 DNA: TGTGCCACCAGCAGTGGTGGAGCTACCTACGAGCAGTACTTC; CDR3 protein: CATSSGGATYEQYF
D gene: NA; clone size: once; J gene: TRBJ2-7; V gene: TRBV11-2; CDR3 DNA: TGTGCCAGCAGCTTAGATGGCAGGGGCTCGCGGGCCTACGAGCAGTACTTC; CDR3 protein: CASSLDGRGSRAYEQYF
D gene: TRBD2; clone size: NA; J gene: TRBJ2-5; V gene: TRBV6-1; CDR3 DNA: TGTGCCAGCAGGAGCGGGACCTACCAAGAGACCCAGTACTTC; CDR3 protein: CASRSGTYQETQYF
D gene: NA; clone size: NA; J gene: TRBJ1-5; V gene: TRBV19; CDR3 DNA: TGTGCCAGTAGTATGGGAGAAAATCAGCCCCAGCATTTT; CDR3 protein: CASSMGENQPQHF
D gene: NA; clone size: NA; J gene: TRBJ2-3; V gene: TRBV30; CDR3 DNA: TGTGCCTGGAGTGTCGGAGCGAGGGGCACAGATACGCAGTATTTT; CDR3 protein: CAWSVGARGTDTQYF
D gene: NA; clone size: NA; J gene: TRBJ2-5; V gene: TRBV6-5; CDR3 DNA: TGTGCCAGCAGGCCGACAGGAATCCAAGAGACCCAGTACTTC; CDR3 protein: CASRPTGIQETQYF
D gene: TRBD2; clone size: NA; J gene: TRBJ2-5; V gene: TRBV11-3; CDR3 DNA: TGTGCCAGCAGCCAGGGAGGGCTTGGGACCCAGTACTTC; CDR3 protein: CASSQGGLGTQYF
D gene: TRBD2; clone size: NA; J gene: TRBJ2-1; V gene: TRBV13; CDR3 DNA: TGTGCCAGCAGCTTTAGTGCGGGAGGCAATGAGCAGTTCTTC; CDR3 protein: CASSFSAGGNEQFF
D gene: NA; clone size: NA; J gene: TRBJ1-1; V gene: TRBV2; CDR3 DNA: TGTGCCAGCAGCCGCCAGAGCGGGACTGAAGCTTTCTTT; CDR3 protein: CASSRQSGTEAFF
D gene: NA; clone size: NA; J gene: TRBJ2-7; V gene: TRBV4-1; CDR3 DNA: TGCGCCAGCAGCCGGGGGGTCGGGTTCTCCTACGAGCAGTACTTC; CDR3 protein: CASSRGVGFSYEQYF
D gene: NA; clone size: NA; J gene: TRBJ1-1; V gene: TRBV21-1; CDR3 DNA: TGTGCCAGCAGCACCTTGACTAACACTGAAGCTTTCTTT; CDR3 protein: CASSTLTNTEAFF
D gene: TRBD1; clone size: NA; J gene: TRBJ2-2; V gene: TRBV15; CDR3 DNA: TGTGCCACCAGCAGAGATTGGGACAGGGGGCGCCTTTATTCTACCGGGGAGCTGTTTTTT; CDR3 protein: CATSRDWDRGRLYSTGELFF
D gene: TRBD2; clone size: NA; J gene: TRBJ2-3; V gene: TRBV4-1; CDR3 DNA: TGCGCCAGCAGCCCCTCTACACTAGCGACTCTTAGTTTT; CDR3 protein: CASSPSTLATLSF
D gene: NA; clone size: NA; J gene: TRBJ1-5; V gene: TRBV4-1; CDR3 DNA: TGCGCCAGCAGCCCCCCTCGGGAATCGTATAGCAATCAGCCCCAGCATTTT; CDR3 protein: CASSPPRESYSNQPQHF
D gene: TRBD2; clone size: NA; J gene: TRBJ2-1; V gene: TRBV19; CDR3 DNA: TGTGCCAGTAGTATAGATGGAACTAGCGGGAATGAGCAGTTCTTC; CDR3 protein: CASSIDGTSGNEQFF
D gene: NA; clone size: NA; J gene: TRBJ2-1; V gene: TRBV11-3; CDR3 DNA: TGTGCCAGCGGGGCGATGCGGAATGAGCAGTTCTTC; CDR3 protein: CASGAMRNEQFF
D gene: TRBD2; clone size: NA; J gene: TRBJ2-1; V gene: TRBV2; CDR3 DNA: TGTGCCAGCAGCGGACTAGCGGGGTACAATGTGCAGTTCTTC; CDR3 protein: CASSGLAGYNVQFF
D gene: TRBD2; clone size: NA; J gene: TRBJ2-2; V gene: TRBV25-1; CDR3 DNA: TGTGCCAGCAGTGAATATTCCCGGGCTAGCGGGACCGGGGAGCTGTTTTTT; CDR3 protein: CASSEYSRASGTGELFF
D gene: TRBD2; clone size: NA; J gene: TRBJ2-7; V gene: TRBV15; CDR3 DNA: TGTGCCACCAGGGGCCCTGGGAGCGGGGGCTCCTACGAGCAGTACTTC; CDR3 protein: CATRGPGSGGSYEQYF
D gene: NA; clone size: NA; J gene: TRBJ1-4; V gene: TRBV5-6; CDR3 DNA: TGTGCCAGCAGCTTGGGCCGCAGGGAAAAACTGTTTTTT; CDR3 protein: CASSLGRREKLFF
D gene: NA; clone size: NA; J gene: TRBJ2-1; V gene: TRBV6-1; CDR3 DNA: TGTGCCAGCAGTGGTAGCTCCTACAATGAGCAGTTCTTC; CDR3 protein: CASSGSSYNEQFF
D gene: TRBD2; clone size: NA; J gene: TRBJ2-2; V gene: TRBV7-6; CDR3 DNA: TGTGCCAGCAGCTCCTTCAGGGGACTAGATAAATCCAACGAGCTGTTTTTT; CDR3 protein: CASSSFRGLDKSNELFF
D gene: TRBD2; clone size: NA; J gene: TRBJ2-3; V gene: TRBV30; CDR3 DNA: TGTGCCTGGAGTGAGACGGGAGGGACAGATACGCAGTATTTT; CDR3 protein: CAWSETGGTDTQYF
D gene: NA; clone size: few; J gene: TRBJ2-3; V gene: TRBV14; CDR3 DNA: TGTGCCAGCAGCCAAGATCCAGCAGGTCCTAGCACAGATACGCAGTATTTT; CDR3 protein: CASSQDPAGPSTDTQYF
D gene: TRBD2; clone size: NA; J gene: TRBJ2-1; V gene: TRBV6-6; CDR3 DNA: TGTGCCAGCACCCCAGCGGGAAGCTCCTACAATGAGCAGTTCTTC; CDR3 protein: CASTPAGSSYNEQFF
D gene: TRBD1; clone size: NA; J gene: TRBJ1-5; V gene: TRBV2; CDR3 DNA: TGTGCCAGCAGAGTACAGGGGCAGCCCCAGCATTTT; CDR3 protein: CASRVQGQPQHF
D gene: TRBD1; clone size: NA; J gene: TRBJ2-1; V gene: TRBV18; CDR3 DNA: TGTGCCAGCTCGTCACGGGACAGGGACTACAATGAGCAGTTCTTC; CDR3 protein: CASSSRDRDYNEQFF
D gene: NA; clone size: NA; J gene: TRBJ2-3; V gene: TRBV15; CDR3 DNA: TGTGCCACCAGCAGAGGGACCAGGGAGGCCACAGATACGCAGTATTTT; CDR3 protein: CATSRGTREATDTQYF
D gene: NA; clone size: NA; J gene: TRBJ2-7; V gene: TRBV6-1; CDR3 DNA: TGTGCCAGCAGTTTGGGAGATATCAGCGACGAGCAGTACTTC; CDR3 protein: CASSLGDISDEQYF
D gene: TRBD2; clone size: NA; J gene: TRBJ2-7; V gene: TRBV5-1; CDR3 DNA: TGCGCCAGCAGCTCAGCGGGAATCGGTATCCACGAGCAGTACTTC; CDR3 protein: CASSSAGIGIHEQYF
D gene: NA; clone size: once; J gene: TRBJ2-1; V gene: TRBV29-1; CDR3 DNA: TGCAGCGTTGGAATGCCGAGCTCCTACAATGAGCAGTTCTTC; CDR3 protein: CSVGMPSSYNEQFF
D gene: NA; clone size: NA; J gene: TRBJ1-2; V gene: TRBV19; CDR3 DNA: TGTGCCAGCCAGGGGACGGTTCGCGGCTACACCTTC; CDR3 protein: CASQGTVRGYTF